Here is one T cell receptor beta chain with its context. The germline V gene has CDR1 SEHNR and CDR2 FQNEAQ (reference sequence). V shed 5 bases and J shed 3 bases, with 13 bases lying between them. This CDR3 is built from 14 residues. As originally analysed: Reference gene primer amplification yielded estimated nucleated cell counts. The assay was immunoSEQ multiplex PCR, and TCRdb's table has in-frame clones only and misses some. V, J and clone size are taken as reported in that table, and D and trimming were inferred from the DNA itself. The sample records approximately 210,000 clones, about 91% being singletons. The sample originates from a study of blood T cell repertoires in COVID-19. The overall study: The samples span acute and convalescent COVID-19 from the United States, Italy and Spain. Nucleic acid was either cDNA or gDNA, and it came from T cells, B-cell-depleted T cells, or PBMCs.

The TCR was taken from a man aged 18 to 30 with active or convalescent COVID-19. The rearrangement joins TRBV7-9 to TRBJ1-2; D uncertain. The sequencing input was peripheral blood. In DNA form, the CDR3 reads TGTGCCAGCAGCCCCAATACACGGGACTATGGCTACACCTTC. Translated: CASSPNTRDYGYTF. Complete variable domain (other parts from reference TRBV7-9 and TRBJ1-2): DTGVSQNPRHKITKRGQNVTFRCDPISEHNRLYWYRQTLGQGPEFLTYFQNEAQLEKSRLLSDRFSAERPKGSFSTLEIQRTEQGDSAMYLCASSPNTRDYGYTFGSGTRLTVV.